This T cell receptor (beta chain) is from a study of cytomegalovirus exposure and HLA in healthy donors. Regarding the study as a whole: When presence/absence was analysed, sequencing depth was taken to be roughly uniform across donors.

A multiplex PCR was run with 60 Vbeta primers and 13 Jbeta primers. Here immunoSEQ multiplex PCR was the method, and the copy in TCRdb shows in-frame clones only, minus some. The sample consists of approximately 160,000 clones, about three quarters of them appearing once. Trimming at V came to 7 bases and at J to 4 bases, leaving 7 bases not matched to a gene. The germline V gene has CDR1 SQVTM and CDR2 ANQGSEA. This CDR3 comprises 13 residues. On this clone itself: The antigen is not known.

Material for sequencing was PBMCs. The source is a woman between 45 and 65 years old in good health and CMV-seropositive. This rearrangement joins TRBV29-1 to TRBJ2-1, with 7 bases matching TRBD2. The CDR3, as DNA: TGCAGCGCCCGGGGGGTCCTTTACAATGAGCAGTTCTTC. Its protein is CSARGVLYNEQFF.